Detailed here is one TCR beta chain. The antigen remains undetermined. CDR1 and CDR2 (germline): LGHDT, YNNKEL (reference sequence). The V end was cut by 0 bases, the J end by 2 bases, with 13 bases between. This CDR3 spans 16 amino acids. Libraries for TCR beta were made by quantitative 5'-RACE with molecular barcodes. TCRdb ran MiXCR on the 5' RACE reads and lists one entry per CDR3 protein. This table holds 400,000 to 450,000 distinct CDR3 sequences, 17% found once. This sample is drawn from a study of CD8 T cells in ankylosing spondylitis. Overall study results and limits: Those disease-linked clones were CD8+; they were also relatively rare in peripheral blood. A subset of motif variants has previously been described in the synovial fluid and blood of reactive arthritis. Ankylosing spondylitis blood appeared to carry a characteristic TCR beta motif of several highly homologous variants. The clones that were linked to disease were reported to be significantly enriched in matched synovial fluid samples from ankylosing spondylitis patients.

The V call is TRBV3-1, the J call TRBJ1-2; D call uncertain. This TCR derives from a male donor with ankylosing spondylitis. The sample taken for sequencing was blood, either unsorted or a sorted T cell fraction (not recorded which). CDR3 sequence reads: CASSQDWSVTNYGYTF. CDR3 in DNA: TGTGCCAGCAGCCAAGATTGGTCAGTAACCAACTATGGCTACACCTTC.